The 11 T cell receptor beta chains presented below share a single source sample, sequenced in a study of OX40 agonist ivuxolimab in advanced cancers. Sequencing was performed with immunoSEQ multiplex PCR; in TCRdb, only in-frame clones are kept and a portion is missing. Of roughly 70,000 clones listed, around 85% are singletons. Specimen: CD4+ or CD8+ T cells sorted from blood, collected in a trial of the OX40 agonist ivuxolimab. These receptors were collected from an adult with an advanced solid tumor such as melanoma, head and neck, liver or kidney cancer.

This chain connects TRBV7-9 to TRBJ2-7; D might be TRBD1 (6 bases). Germline V lookup: CDR1 SEHNR, CDR2 FQNEAQ (reference sequence). Trimming pared 5 bases from V and 5 bases from J, leaving 22 bases between. CDR3 length: 16 residues. The CDR3 sequence is CASSTFPRQVRDEQYF. The CDR3, as DNA: TGTGCCAGCAGCACCTTCCCTCGACAGGTCCGGGACGAGCAGTACTTC.

CDR3 protein: CASSLSSGGAVTGELFF. CDR3 bases: TGCGCCAGCAGCCTTTCTAGCGGGGGGGCCGTCACCGGGGAGCTGTTTTTT. J is TRBJ2-2 and V is TRBV5-1; TRBD2 matches at 12 bases. Trimming cost V 4 bases and J 4 bases; bases outside gene matches: 8. The CDR3 has 17 amino acids. CDR1 SGHRS and CDR2 YFSETQ come from the germline V gene. The variable domain in full, with the rest retrieved from reference TRBV5-1 and TRBJ2-2, is KAGVTQTPRYLIKTRGQQVTLSCSPISGHRSVSWYQQTPGQGLQFLFEYFSETQRNKGNFPGRFSGRQFSNSRSEMNVSTLELGDSALYLCASSLSSGGAVTGELFFGEGSRLTVL.

This sequence joins TRBV2 and TRBJ2-1; D is unclear. The CDR3 loop spans 13 amino acids. Per germline, CDR1 SNHLY and CDR2 FYNNEI. With 1 base removed from V and 2 bases from J, the gap between germline ends came to 3 bases. The CDR3 sequence: CASSEVPYNEQFF. CDR3 DNA: TGTGCCAGCAGTGAAGTCCCCTACAATGAGCAGTTCTTC.

The CDR3 nucleotides are TGTGCCAGCAGCCAAGAGGTTCCCCAGACGTCTGGGGCCAACGTCCTGACTTTC. This codes for CASSQEVPQTSGANVLTF. This chain links TRBV4-2 with TRBJ2-6; D not resolved. The CDR3 extends over 18 amino acids. The V gene's germline CDR1 is LGHNA and CDR2 YNFKEQ. The ends were cut back, 0 bases at V and 1 base at J, with 13 bases in the middle.

The chain joins TRBV29-1 to TRBJ2-5, with a possible D match to TRBD2 (6 bases). V was pared by 8 bases and J by 1 base, with 14 bases between. This CDR3 comprises 13 residues. Germline values: CDR1 SQVTM, CDR2 ANQGSEA. The CDR3 loop is CSHFRGSQETQYF. CDR3 nucleotides: TGCAGCCATTTCCGGGGGTCCCAAGAGACCCAGTACTTC. Filled out from reference TRBV29-1 and TRBJ2-5, the complete variable domain reads SAVISQKPSRDICQRGTSLTIQCQVDSQVTMMFWYRQQPGQSLTLIATANQGSEATYESGFVIDKFPISRPNLTFSTLTVSNMSPEDSSIYLCSHFRGSQETQYFGPGTRLLVL.

The rearrangement joins TRBV19 to TRBJ2-1, with D tentatively TRBD2 (5 bases). This CDR3 has 17 amino acids. V was clipped by 3 bases and J by 8 bases, with 23 bases between them. The V gene's germline CDR1 is LNHDA and CDR2 SQIVND (reference sequence). The CDR3 region has the DNA TGTGCCAGTAGTATTAACCGGGGAAAGGCCCCCCGGGATGAGCAGTTCTTC. Its protein is CASSINRGKAPRDEQFF.

The rearrangement joins TRBV6-6 to TRBJ2-3; D gene ambiguous. The CDR3 contains 14 residues. Germline V gene sequence: CDR1 MNHNY, CDR2 SVGAGI (reference sequence). Trimming removed 2 bases from V and 2 bases from J, with 8 bases in between. CDR3 nucleotide sequence: TGTGCCAGCAGTTACAGGGCCCCCACAGATACGCAGTATTTT. Translated, it gives CASSYRAPTDTQYF.

Only a few counts were recorded for this clone. V usage is TRBV9 and J usage is TRBJ1-5; D not certain. CDR3 length: 14 residues. In germline, CDR1 is SGDLS, CDR2 YYNGEE. With 0 bases removed from V and 8 bases from J, the gap between germline ends came to 12 bases. The CDR3, as DNA: TGTGCCAGCAGCGTAGATAGGTCCTCTGAGCCCCAGCATTTT. Residues: CASSVDRSSEPQHF. The complete variable domain, with remaining parts taken from reference TRBV9 and TRBJ1-5, reads DSGVTQTPKHLITATGQRVTLRCSPRSGDLSVYWYQQSLDQGLQFLIQYYNGEERAKGNILERFSAQQFPDLHSELNLSSLELGDSALYFCASSVDRSSEPQHFGDGTRLSIL.

The chain uses TRBV19 and TRBJ2-7; a weak D match, TRBD2 (6 bases). The V gene's germline CDR1 is LNHDA and CDR2 SQIVND (reference sequence). The V and J ends lost 3 bases and 2 bases respectively, with 11 bases between them. CDR3 size: 14 residues. CDR3 protein: CASSMGGVTYEQYF. In DNA form, the CDR3 reads TGTGCCAGTAGTATGGGGGGTGTAACCTACGAGCAGTACTTC.

V gene TRBV30 combines with J gene TRBJ1-4; no clear D. The CDR3 runs to 11 residues. V was trimmed by 5 bases and J by 3 bases, leaving 4 bases between them. Germline-derived CDR1 and CDR2 are GTSNPN and SVGIG (reference sequence). As DNA, the CDR3 is TGTGCCTGGGCCTCTAATGAAAAACTGTTTTTT. It encodes CAWASNEKLFF.

On this clone itself: At one of its ends the junction is not consistent with the germline gene, which may arise from a read error. V is TRBV10-3 and J is TRBJ1-5, with 9 bases that match TRBD1. Germline V lookup: CDR1 ENHRY, CDR2 SYGVKD. The CDR3 length is 14 residues. CDR3 residues: CAIRGTGSNQPQHF. As DNA, the CDR3 is TGTGCCATCAGAGGGACAGGGAGCAACCAGCCCCAGCATTTT.